Below, 30 T cell receptor beta chains from the same sample are listed, as sequenced in a study of OX40 agonist ivuxolimab in advanced cancers. The table came from immunoSEQ multiplex PCR; TCRdb's copy has only in-frame clones and leaves some out. The sample has some 62,000 clones; roughly 90% are singletons. This material consisted of CD4+ or CD8+ T cells sorted from blood, taken in a trial of the OX40 agonist ivuxolimab. The source is an adult with an advanced solid tumor such as melanoma, head and neck, liver or kidney cancer.

The chain links TRBV11-2 to TRBJ2-1; 7 nucleotides match TRBD1. The CDR3 is 14 residues long. Germline V gives CDR1 SGHAT, CDR2 FQNNGV. Trimming took 5 bases from V and 8 from J; bases not matched to a gene: 9. The CDR3 here is CASSRSGQVDEQFF. The CDR3 DNA is TGTGCCAGCAGCCGATCCGGACAGGTCGATGAGCAGTTCTTC.

The CDR3 sequence: CASSLVVAAETQYF. The CDR3 DNA reads TGCGCCAGCAGCTTGGTGGTAGCGGCAGAGACCCAGTACTTC. The chain carries TRBV5-1 and TRBJ2-5; maybe TRBD2 (6 bases). The CDR3 has 14 amino acids. V was trimmed by 0 bases and J by 4 bases, leaving 10 bases between them. The germline CDR1 and CDR2 sequences are SGHRS and YFSETQ. Combining the CDR3 with reference TRBV5-1 and TRBJ2-5 gives the whole variable domain KAGVTQTPRYLIKTRGQQVTLSCSPISGHRSVSWYQQTPGQGLQFLFEYFSETQRNKGNFPGRFSGRQFSNSRSEMNVSTLELGDSALYLCASSLVVAAETQYFGPGTRLLVL.

The rearrangement joins TRBV5-1 to TRBJ2-7, with D perhaps TRBD1 (5 bases). V was trimmed by 4 bases and J by 6 bases, leaving 8 bases between them. Germline lookup yields CDR1 SGHRS and CDR2 YFSETQ. There are 11 residues in the CDR3. CDR3 nucleotide sequence: TGCGCCAGCAGCACCGACAGCGAGCAGTACTTC. Residues: CASSTDSEQYF.

The J gene is TRBJ1-5, the V gene TRBV10-1; tentatively, D is TRBD1 (6 bases). The germline V gene encodes CDR1 WNHNN and CDR2 SYGVQD (reference sequence). Trimming left V 4 bases short and J 5 bases short, with 9 bases between. The CDR3 extends over 13 amino acids. The CDR3 DNA follows: TGCGCCAGCAGTGCAGGGGTCGATCAGCCCCAGCATTTT. Its translation: CASSAGVDQPQHF.

This chain connects TRBV11-2 to TRBJ2-5; 13 positions match TRBD2. This CDR3 has 16 amino acids. Germline lookup yields CDR1 SGHAT and CDR2 FQNNGV. The junction had 4 bases not matched to a gene; V was cut back by 6 bases and J by 0 bases. Written as DNA, the CDR3 is TGTGCCAGCAGGAAGGGACTAGCGGGACACCAAGAGACCCAGTACTTC. It yields the protein CASRKGLAGHQETQYF.

The chain recombines TRBV7-6 with TRBJ2-5; TRBD2 aligns across 7 bases. The junction had 3 bases not matched to a gene; V was cut back by 2 bases and J by 3 bases. The CDR3 is 14 residues long. Per germline, CDR1 SGHVS and CDR2 FNYEAQ. CDR3 protein: CASSLTGTKETQYF. In DNA form, the CDR3 reads TGTGCCAGCAGCTTAACCGGGACTAAAGAGACCCAGTACTTC.

V gene TRBV18 combines with J gene TRBJ1-5, with 11 bases identical to TRBD1. V was pared by 4 bases and J by 3 bases, with 2 bases of the junction left unmatched. The length of the CDR3 is 15 residues. Germline CDR1 is KGHSH and CDR2 is LQKENI. CDR3 region: CASSQGQGDNQPQHF. CDR3 coding DNA: TGTGCCAGCTCACAGGGACAGGGGGACAATCAGCCCCAGCATTTT.

This rearrangement joins TRBV6-1 to TRBJ2-1, with D possibly being TRBD2 (5 bases). V was cut by 4 bases and J by 4 bases, with 17 bases left in between. Per germline, CDR1 MNHNS and CDR2 SASEGT. The CDR3 length is 16 residues. CDR3 nucleotides: TGTGCCAGCAGTGTACAAAGCGGAGGAGAATACAATGAGCAGTTCTTC. This sequence encodes CASSVQSGGEYNEQFF.

This clone was recorded a few times. The chain couples TRBV19 to TRBJ2-2; 9 bases are shared with TRBD2. CDR3 length: 15 residues. V lost 3 bases and J lost 6; bases outside the gene matches: 5. Germline V CDR1 and CDR2: LNHDA, SQIVND (reference sequence). This chain's CDR3 is CASSILAGLAGELFF. The CDR3 nucleotides are TGTGCCAGTAGTATTCTAGCGGGATTGGCCGGGGAGCTGTTTTTT.

The CDR3 sequence is CASSLGLAGDTDTQYF. CDR3 nucleotide sequence: TGCGCCAGCAGCTTGGGACTAGCGGGGGACACAGATACGCAGTATTTT. The chain couples TRBV5-1 to TRBJ2-3; 12 positions agree with TRBD2. Germline CDR1 and CDR2: SGHRS and YFSETQ. The V and J ends lost 0 bases and 2 bases, in that order; junction bases with no gene match: 1. This CDR3 contains 16 residues.

This rearrangement joins TRBV4-1 to TRBJ2-3, with D perhaps assigned TRBD1 or TRBD2 (5 bases each). Germline loops: CDR1 MGHRA, CDR2 YSYEKL. Trimming pared 2 bases from V and 6 bases from J, leaving 12 bases between. The CDR3 is 14 amino acids. CDR3 DNA sequence: TGCGCCAGCAGCCAAAGCCTCGGGACGGATACGCAGTATTTT. Translated: CASSQSLGTDTQYF.

In DNA, the CDR3 is TGTGCCTGGAGTAAGGGACCCGCTGGAAACACCATATATTTT. Its protein is CAWSKGPAGNTIYF. This rearrangement joins TRBV30 to TRBJ1-3; a weak D match, TRBD1 (5 bases). The V gene's germline CDR1 is GTSNPN and CDR2 SVGIG (reference sequence). CDR3 length: 14 residues. The germline V and J ends were trimmed by 2 bases and 2 bases, with 10 bases remaining between them.

The chain is built from TRBV2 and TRBJ1-4; D gene unclear. Germline CDR1 SNHLY, CDR2 FYNNEI. Trimming took 4 bases from V and 7 from J, leaving 10 bases between them. There are 13 residues in the CDR3. The CDR3 here is CASSGGRGEKLFF. The DNA of the CDR3 is TGTGCCAGCAGTGGAGGGCGCGGTGAAAAACTGTTTTTT.

The V and J genes are TRBV7-9 and TRBJ1-4; 9 bases map to TRBD1. The ends lost 3 bases at V and 8 bases at J; junction bases unmatched: 7. This CDR3 is 15 amino acids long. Germline V gene lookup returns CDR1 SEHNR and CDR2 FQNEAQ (reference sequence). The CDR3 nucleotides read TGTGCCAGCAGCTTTACAGGGGGCATAGGGGAAAAACTGTTTTTT. Its protein product is CASSFTGGIGEKLFF.

The chain is built from TRBV29-1 and TRBJ1-4; perhaps TRBD1 as D (5 bases). Germline V gene lookup returns CDR1 SQVTM and CDR2 ANQGSEA. The CDR3 runs 14 residues. Trimming pared 3 bases from V and 7 bases from J, leaving 15 bases between. Written as DNA, the CDR3 is TGCAGCGTTGATTCGGCAGTTAGGGGTGAAAAACTGTTTTTT. This translates into CSVDSAVRGEKLFF.

The V call is TRBV9, the J call TRBJ2-5; 7 bases are a match to TRBD2. Germline CDR1 reads SGDLS; CDR2 reads YYNGEE. This CDR3 region has 15 residues. With 0 bases clipped from V and 4 bases from J, the junction kept 6 bases outside the gene matches. CDR3: CASSVEASGLETQYF. CDR3 in DNA: TGTGCCAGCAGCGTAGAGGCTAGCGGTTTAGAGACCCAGTACTTC.

The chain uses TRBV19 and TRBJ1-2; 7 bases are a match to TRBD1. The germline V gene has CDR1 LNHDA and CDR2 SQIVND (reference sequence). Trimming removed 4 bases from V and 5 bases from J; junction bases left unmatched: 4. The CDR3 loop spans 13 amino acids. In DNA form, the CDR3 reads TGTGCCAGTAGTACCACAGGGGATTATGGCTACACCTTC. Translating gives CASSTTGDYGYTF.

The V call is TRBV19, the J call TRBJ2-3; 8 bases are a match to TRBD1. Trimming at V came to 3 bases and at J to 10 bases, leaving 3 bases not matched to a gene. Germline V gives CDR1 LNHDA, CDR2 SQIVND (reference sequence). CDR3 length: 12 amino acids. The CDR3 loop reads CASSIGQGPQYF. The CDR3, as DNA: TGTGCCAGTAGTATTGGACAGGGTCCGCAGTATTTT.

Only a few counts were recorded for this clone. The chain links TRBV6-1 to TRBJ1-5, with 8 bases identical to TRBD1. The CDR3 loop spans 13 amino acids. The germline gives CDR1 MNHNS, CDR2 SASEGT. Trimming took 10 bases from V and 3 from J; bases not matched to a gene: 5. The CDR3 coding sequence is TGTGCCACCGGGACAGGAGCCAATCAGCCCCAGCATTTT. Translating gives CATGTGANQPQHF.

The chain has TRBV6-4 and TRBJ2-1; 13 bases match TRBD2. The CDR3 length is 14 residues. Germline V gene data show CDR1 as MRHNA and CDR2 as SNTAGT. Unmatched junction bases numbered 2, after V lost 6 bases and J lost 6 bases. The CDR3 here is CASRTSGGVNEQFF. The CDR3 DNA reads TGTGCCAGCAGAACTAGCGGGGGGGTCAATGAGCAGTTCTTC.

The rearrangement joins TRBV7-9 to TRBJ2-7; D might be TRBD1 (5 bases). The CDR3 contains 15 residues. With 1 base removed from V and 0 bases from J, the gap between germline ends came to 10 bases. Germline V gene data show CDR1 as SEHNR and CDR2 as FQNEAQ (reference sequence). The CDR3 DNA reads as TGTGCCAGCAGCTTAGACAGGATCCCCTCCTACGAGCAGTACTTC. Translating it yields CASSLDRIPSYEQYF. Full variable domain (missing parts from reference TRBV7-9 and TRBJ2-7): DTGVSQNPRHKITKRGQNVTFRCDPISEHNRLYWYRQTLGQGPEFLTYFQNEAQLEKSRLLSDRFSAERPKGSFSTLEIQRTEQGDSAMYLCASSLDRIPSYEQYFGPGTRLTVT.

The chain carries TRBV11-2 and TRBJ2-1; D not certain. V lost 3 bases and J 9 bases, leaving 3 bases between the germline ends. This CDR3 contains 10 residues. Germline loops: CDR1 SGHAT, CDR2 FQNNGV. The CDR3 protein is CASSLSEQFF. Written as DNA, the CDR3 is TGTGCCAGCAGCTTGAGTGAGCAGTTCTTC.

The chain is built from TRBV11-3 and TRBJ1-5; possible D gene TRBD1, 6 bases. The CDR3 contains 16 residues. The V and J ends lost 1 base and 3 bases respectively, with 13 bases between them. Germline V gene sequence: CDR1 SGHNT, CDR2 YENEEA. The CDR3 DNA sequence: TGTGCCAGCAGCTTAGTAGTAGGGGGGTCCAATCAGCCCCAGCATTTT. As protein: CASSLVVGGSNQPQHF.

V and J are TRBV2 and TRBJ2-7; 7 bases map to TRBD1. The CDR3 totals 14 residues. Per the germline V gene, CDR1 is SNHLY and CDR2 is FYNNEI. V dropped 2 bases and J dropped 4; count of bases not matched to a gene: 5. The CDR3 DNA sequence: TGTGCCAGCAGTGAACAGGGGGTGGGATACGAGCAGTACTTC. Its protein product is CASSEQGVGYEQYF.

This chain uses TRBV5-4 with TRBJ2-6; D call uncertain. In germline, CDR1 is SGHNT, CDR2 YYREEE (reference sequence). The germline V and J ends were trimmed by 4 bases and 0 bases, with 5 bases remaining between them. The CDR3 is 14 residues long. The CDR3 nucleotides are TGTGCCAGCAGCGTGGACTCTGGGGCCAACGTCCTGACTTTC. Translated, it gives CASSVDSGANVLTF.

This chain connects TRBV6-1 to TRBJ2-5; a possible D gene is TRBD2 (7 bases). This CDR3 has 15 amino acids. Trimming removed 4 bases from V and 5 bases from J, with 17 bases in between. CDR1 is MNHNS and CDR2 is SASEGT in the germline V gene. The CDR3, as DNA: TGTGCCAGCAGTGCCGGGGCACGGGGGGCGGAGACCCAGTACTTC. It yields the protein CASSAGARGAETQYF.

The chain employs TRBV11-2 and TRBJ2-3; TRBD2 might be the D (6 bases). Trimming took 7 bases from V and 2 from J, leaving 13 bases between them. Germline CDR1 reads SGHAT; CDR2 reads FQNNGV. This CDR3 is built from 14 residues. The DNA for the CDR3 is TGTGCCAGCAAACCGGGGGTCCACACAGATACGCAGTATTTT. Translating gives CASKPGVHTDTQYF.

The gene calls are TRBV5-5 and TRBJ2-1; D unclear. The V gene lost 0 bases and the J gene lost 3 bases, with 10 bases spanning the gap. The CDR3 has 15 residues. Germline loops: CDR1 SGHKS, CDR2 YYEKEE (reference sequence). DNA for the CDR3: TGTGCCAGCAGCTTGGGCCCCGCAGACTACAATGAGCAGTTCTTC. Translated, it gives CASSLGPADYNEQFF.

V usage is TRBV7-2 and J usage is TRBJ1-1; possibly TRBD1 for D (5 bases). The CDR3 has 15 residues. With 5 bases removed from V and 0 bases from J, the gap between germline ends came to 13 bases. Germline-derived CDR1 and CDR2 are SGHTA and FQGNSA. CDR3 amino acids: CASSPGGSMNTEAFF. CDR3 nucleotide sequence: TGTGCCAGCAGCCCCGGGGGGAGCATGAACACTGAAGCTTTCTTT.

The J gene is TRBJ2-7, the V gene TRBV7-6, with 9 bases that match TRBD1. CDR1 and CDR2 (germline): SGHVS, FNYEAQ. The junction had 8 bases not matched to a gene; V was cut back by 5 bases and J by 3 bases. CDR3 size: 15 residues. The CDR3 DNA is TGTGCCAGCAGCGGAGCGACAGGGGGAATCTACGAGCAGTACTTC. Translating it yields CASSGATGGIYEQYF. The complete variable domain, with remaining parts taken from reference TRBV7-6 and TRBJ2-7, reads GAGVSQSPRYKVTKRGQDVALRCDPISGHVSLYWYRQALGQGPEFLTYFNYEAQQDKSGLPNDRFSAERPEGSISTLTIQRTEQRDSAMYRCASSGATGGIYEQYFGPGTRLTVT.